The sample holds a few counts of the clone carrying this T cell receptor (beta chain). Its antigen is not known. Germline V gene sequence: CDR1 MGHRA, CDR2 YSYEKL. Trimming left V 0 bases short and J 1 base short, with 7 bases between. The CDR3 sequence is 15 residues long. The record originates from a study of radiotherapy plus CTLA-4 blockade in lung cancer. About the research overall: Objective responses were recorded in over 15% of patients, with disease control recorded in approximately 34%.

Study-level results: Interferon-beta and early blood T cell clone dynamics reportedly predicted response best.

Some clones are missing from TCRdb's copy, which holds only in-frame ones; the method was immunoSEQ multiplex PCR. The profile shows tens of thousands of clones, 65% to 85% of them singletons. Patients in the study, people with chemo-refractory metastatic non-small-cell lung cancer, received focal radiation plus ipilimumab CTLA-4 blockade. The rearrangement uses TRBV4-1 and TRBJ1-5; D is undetermined. This TCR derives from a human donor with non-small cell lung cancer who had stable disease on radiotherapy plus ipilimumab. The source was peripheral blood, collected from a patient treated with radiotherapy plus ipilimumab. The CDR3 DNA is TGCGCCAGCAGCCAAGACGGTGGCAGCAATCAGCCCCAGCATTTT. It codes for CASSQDGGSNQPQHF.